This is a list of T cell receptor beta chains from one sample in a study of technical replicates of blood from a few donors. Clones were sequenced by immunoSEQ multiplex PCR, and TCRdb holds only the in-frame ones, with some missing. The sample includes about 56,000 clones, approximately 92% of them seen just once. Source material: PBMCs. The receptors were gathered from a human donor in good health. Some clones in this sample may be carry-over from other donors' samples. Both conserved end residues are part of each CDR3. The D gene is left open where the match is weak. A clone size is listed for some rows: how often the clone was seen (once, few, many), or a class if it is expanded.

v_gene,j_gene,len,d_gene,abundance,CDR3nt,CDR3aa
TRBV6-4,TRBJ2-3,15,NA,NA,TGTGCCAGCAGCCCTACCCTTACCCCCACAGATACGCAGTATTTT,CASSPTLTPTDTQYF
TRBV7-9,TRBJ1-5,14,TRBD1,NA,TGTGCCAGCAGCCAGACAGGGGGAACTCAGCCCCAGCATTTT,CASSQTGGTQPQHF
TRBV6-1,TRBJ1-6,12,NA,NA,TGTGCCAGCAGTGAACCGTATTCACCCCTCCACTTT,CASSEPYSPLHF
TRBV7-9,TRBJ2-4,14,NA,once,TGTGCCAGCAGCCTAGCAGGGGGGGGAAACATTCAGTACTTC,CASSLAGGGNIQYF
TRBV14,TRBJ1-5,14,NA,NA,TGTGCCAGCAGCCGACTTGGGTCCAATCAGCCCCAGCATTTT,CASSRLGSNQPQHF
TRBV7-6,TRBJ2-6,17,NA,NA,TGTGCCAGCAGCTTACGACAGGTTCAGTCTGGGGCCAACGTCCTGACTTTC,CASSLRQVQSGANVLTF
TRBV6-6,TRBJ1-2,11,NA,NA,TGTGCCGCGTTCGGGGGGAGCGGCTACACCTTC,CAAFGGSGYTF
TRBV14,TRBJ1-1,15,TRBD1,NA,TGTGCCAGCAGCCGGGATACAGGGGGAGGCACTGAAGCTTTCTTT,CASSRDTGGGTEAFF
TRBV11-2,TRBJ2-1,17,TRBD2,NA,TGTGCCAGCAGCCTTCCGGGGTATAGCGGGGGGGCCAGAGAGCAGTTCTTC,CASSLPGYSGGAREQFF
TRBV6-1,TRBJ2-3,12,NA,NA,TGTGCCAGCACAGTACCCGCAGATACGCAGTATTTT,CASTVPADTQYF
TRBV5-1,TRBJ2-1,15,NA,NA,TGCGCCAGCAGCTTTTGGGGGGAGGCGGTCAATGAGCAGTTCTTC,CASSFWGEAVNEQFF
TRBV2,TRBJ1-1,16,NA,NA,TGTGCCAGCAGTGAAGCGCTTGGGGGGGCGCGCACTGAAGCTTTCTTT,CASSEALGGARTEAFF
TRBV5-4,TRBJ2-7,13,TRBD2,NA,TGTGCCAGCAACAAACGGGAGGACGACGAGCAGTACTTC,CASNKREDDEQYF
TRBV2,TRBJ2-2,13,NA,NA,TGTGCCAGCAGTGAAAGCGGGACCGGGGAGCTGTTTTTT,CASSESGTGELFF
TRBV5-1,TRBJ1-1,15,NA,NA,TGCGCCAGCAGCCTATCCGGGGTCATGAACACTGAAGCTTTCTTT,CASSLSGVMNTEAFF
TRBV5-5,TRBJ2-7,17,NA,NA,TGTGCCAGCAGCTTGGGAGGGAGTGGCCTCACCGTCTACGAGCAGTACTTC,CASSLGGSGLTVYEQYF
TRBV5-6,TRBJ2-3,13,NA,NA,TGTGCCAGCAGCCCGGGGTGGCCAGATACGCAGTATTTT,CASSPGWPDTQYF
TRBV6-1,TRBJ1-2,14,NA,once,TGTGCCAGCAGTGGGGCAGGGCCCGGGGGTGGCTACACCTTC,CASSGAGPGGGYTF
TRBV18,TRBJ1-2,16,NA,NA,TGTGCCAGCTCACGGAACTTACAGGGTTTGAACTATGGCTACACCTTC,CASSRNLQGLNYGYTF
TRBV5-1,TRBJ2-7,15,NA,NA,TGCGCCAGCAGCATGGGCTCTCTCGGGGCCTACGAGCAGTACTTC,CASSMGSLGAYEQYF
TRBV10-3,TRBJ2-2,15,NA,NA,TGTGCCATCAGCGCCGGGACAAAAAACACCGGGGAGCTGTTTTTT,CAISAGTKNTGELFF
TRBV7-2,TRBJ2-5,13,NA,NA,TGTGCCAGCACCGCTTCAGGGGAGAGGGCCCAGTACTTC,CASTASGERAQYF
TRBV5-1,TRBJ1-2,15,NA,NA,TGCGCCAGCAGCTTGGAGAGTTGGGGAGGCTATGGCTACACCTTC,CASSLESWGGYGYTF
TRBV18,TRBJ2-5,13,NA,once,TGTGCCAGCTCGCAGGACAGACAAGAGACCCAGTACTTC,CASSQDRQETQYF
TRBV5-4,TRBJ2-2,15,TRBD1,NA,TGTGCCAGCAGCTGGCAGGGGGCAGGCACCGGGGAGCTGTTTTTT,CASSWQGAGTGELFF
TRBV6-4,TRBJ2-1,14,NA,NA,TGTGCCAGCAGACCCCCGGGACTTCTAGCCTATTTGTTCTTC,CASRPPGLLAYLFF
TRBV4-1,TRBJ1-3,16,TRBD1,NA,TGCGCCAGCAGCCAAGATCAAGACAGGGGTGGAAACACCATATATTTT,CASSQDQDRGGNTIYF
TRBV15,TRBJ1-4,16,NA,NA,TGTGCCACCAGCATGCGGAAGGGGAGGGCTAATGAAAAACTGTTTTTT,CATSMRKGRANEKLFF
TRBV6-1,TRBJ2-7,15,TRBD2,once,TGTGCCAGCAGCCCCGAAGCGGGGTCTTCCTACGAGCAGTACTTC,CASSPEAGSSYEQYF
TRBV4-1,TRBJ2-1,16,TRBD2,NA,TGCGCCAGCAGCCAAGAACTAGCGGGAGTTAACAATGAGCAGTTCTTC,CASSQELAGVNNEQFF
TRBV7-6,TRBJ2-2,13,TRBD2,NA,TGTGCCAGCGGGGCTAGCGGGGCCGGGGAGCTGTTTTTT,CASGASGAGELFF
TRBV7-2,TRBJ1-2,16,NA,NA,TGTGCCAGCAGCTTCTGGACACCCGAAAGGAACTATGGCTACACCTTC,CASSFWTPERNYGYTF
TRBV4-3,TRBJ1-1,17,NA,NA,TGCGCCAGCAGCCAAGGAATGATGGCAGGCGCGACCACTGAAGCTTTCTTT,CASSQGMMAGATTEAFF
TRBV30,TRBJ2-7,15,TRBD2,NA,TGTGCCTTAAACTCGCCCAGCGGGAGCCCCTACGAGCAGTACTTC,CALNSPSGSPYEQYF
TRBV11-2,TRBJ1-5,15,NA,NA,TGTGCCAGCAGCTTAACGGGGGTTGAATCTCAGCCCCAGCATTTT,CASSLTGVESQPQHF
TRBV4-2,TRBJ2-3,17,TRBD2,NA,TGTGCCAGCAGCCAAGAGGGACTAGCGGGAGTGCTGGATACGCAGTATTTT,CASSQEGLAGVLDTQYF
TRBV6-1,TRBJ1-2,12,NA,NA,TGTGCCAGCGGACGACAGGCCTATGGCTACACCTTC,CASGRQAYGYTF
TRBV11-2,TRBJ2-1,13,NA,NA,TGTGCCAGCAGCTTTTCTGTAAACAATGAGCAGTTCTTC,CASSFSVNNEQFF
TRBV7-2,TRBJ1-4,15,NA,once,TGTGCCAGCAGCTTACAGGGAAACAATTTTGAAAAACTGTTTTTT,CASSLQGNNFEKLFF
TRBV5-4,TRBJ2-7,15,NA,NA,TGTGCCAGCAGCCCGGGCAGGGGAGTATCCTACGAGCAGTACTTC,CASSPGRGVSYEQYF
TRBV11-3,TRBJ2-1,16,NA,NA,TGTGCCAGCAGCTGGGGGGTAGGACTACTGGCTGCTGAGCAGTTCTTC,CASSWGVGLLAAEQFF
TRBV5-5,TRBJ1-2,13,NA,NA,TGTGCCAGCGGTGACACAGCACACTATGGCTACACCTTC,CASGDTAHYGYTF
TRBV9,TRBJ2-7,14,TRBD2,NA,TGTGCCAGCAGCCCTAGCGGGAGGGCCTACGAGCAGTACTTC,CASSPSGRAYEQYF
TRBV9,TRBJ1-2,16,TRBD1,NA,TGTGCCAGCAGCGGGAAACCGAACAGGGGGAACTATGGCTACACCTTC,CASSGKPNRGNYGYTF
TRBV7-2,TRBJ2-2,15,NA,NA,TGTGCCAGCAGCCCATCCGGGGAGAACACCGGGGAGCTGTTTTTT,CASSPSGENTGELFF
TRBV5-4,TRBJ1-2,13,NA,NA,TGTGCCAGCAGCTTGGCCTGGGCCTATGGCTACACCTTC,CASSLAWAYGYTF
TRBV2,TRBJ2-1,16,TRBD2,NA,TGTGCCAGCAGTGGACTAGCGGGGGGGCTACTTTATGAGCAGTTCTTC,CASSGLAGGLLYEQFF
TRBV5-8,TRBJ2-5,12,NA,NA,TGTGCCAGCAGCGACAAGGAAGAGACCCAGTACTTC,CASSDKEETQYF